The clone carrying this TCR beta chain showed up just a few times. The antigen is undetermined. Method: immunoSEQ multiplex PCR; TCRdb's copy keeps in-frame clones and lacks some. Counted here are hundreds of thousands of clones, about nine tenths occurring once; the ten biggest clones make up roughly 3.6%. This specimen comes from a study of Ad26.COV2.S vaccination and SARS-CoV-2 variants. Study-level information: Vaccine-arm donor from the placebo-controlled COV1001 Ad26.COV2.S trial. Study-wide results and caveats: Recipients of vaccine and of placebo showed similar breadth of their non-spike TCR repertoires.

Per the germline V gene, CDR1 is MGHRA and CDR2 is YSYEKL. This CDR3 region has 18 residues. Trimming took 0 bases from V and 3 from J; bases not matched to a gene: 13. Treatment in this sample: roughly 18 received Ad26.COV2.S at low or high dose, single or two shots; about 5 received placebo; per-sample allocation not given. Samples analyzed were those drawn on day 63 after the first vaccine or placebo injection. The study used a vaccine consisting of an Ad26 vector that expressed Wuhan-strain SARS-CoV-2 spike. The rearrangement uses TRBV4-1 and TRBJ1-2; 7 bases line up with TRBD1. Sequencing was performed on peripheral blood, taken in a trial of Ad26.COV2.S vaccine versus placebo. The origin of this receptor is a person aged 18-60 years who received the Ad26.COV2.S COVID-19 vaccine or a placebo. The CDR3 protein is CASSQEFFGTVNHYGYTF. The CDR3 DNA follows: TGCGCCAGCAGCCAAGAATTTTTTGGGACAGTCAATCACTATGGCTACACCTTC.